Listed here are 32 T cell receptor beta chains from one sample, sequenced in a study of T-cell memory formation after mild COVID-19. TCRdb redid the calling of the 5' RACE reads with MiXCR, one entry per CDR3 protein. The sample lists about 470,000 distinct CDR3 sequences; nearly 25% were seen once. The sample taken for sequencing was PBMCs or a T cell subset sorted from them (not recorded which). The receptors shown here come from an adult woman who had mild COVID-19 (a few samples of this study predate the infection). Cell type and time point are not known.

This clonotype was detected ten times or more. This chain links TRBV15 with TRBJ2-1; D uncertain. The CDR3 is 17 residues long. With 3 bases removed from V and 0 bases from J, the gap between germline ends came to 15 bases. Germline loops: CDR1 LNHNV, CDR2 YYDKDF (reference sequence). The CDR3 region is CATSSDPGRSSYNEQFF. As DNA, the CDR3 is TGTGCCACCAGCAGTGACCCTGGACGGAGCTCCTACAATGAGCAGTTCTTC.

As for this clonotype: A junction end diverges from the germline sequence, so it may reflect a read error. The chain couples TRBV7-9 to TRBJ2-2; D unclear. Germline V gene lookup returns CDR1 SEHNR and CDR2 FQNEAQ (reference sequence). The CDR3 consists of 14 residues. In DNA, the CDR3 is TGTGCCGGCAGCTCAGACACCTACCGCGGGGAGCTGTTTTTT. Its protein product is CAGSSDTYRGELFF.

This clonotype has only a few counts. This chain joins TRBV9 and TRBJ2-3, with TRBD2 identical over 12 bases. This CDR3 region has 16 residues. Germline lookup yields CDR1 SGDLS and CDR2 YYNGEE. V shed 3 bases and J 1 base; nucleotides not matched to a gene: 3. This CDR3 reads CASSGLAGEGTDTQYF. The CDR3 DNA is TGTGCCAGCAGCGGACTAGCGGGGGAAGGCACAGATACGCAGTATTTT.

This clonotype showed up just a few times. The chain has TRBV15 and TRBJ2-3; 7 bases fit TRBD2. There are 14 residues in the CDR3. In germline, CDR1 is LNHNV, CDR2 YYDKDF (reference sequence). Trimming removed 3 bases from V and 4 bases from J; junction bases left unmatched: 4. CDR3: CATSRAGAADTQYF. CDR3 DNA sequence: TGTGCCACCAGCAGGGCGGGAGCGGCAGATACGCAGTATTTT.

CDR3 amino acids: CASKETGWVYNEQFF. The CDR3 DNA follows: TGTGCCAGCAAGGAGACAGGTTGGGTCTACAATGAGCAGTTCTTC. This chain links TRBV2 with TRBJ2-1; possibly TRBD1 for D (6 bases). The CDR3 sequence is 15 residues long. The germline gives CDR1 SNHLY, CDR2 FYNNEI. V was cut by 7 bases and J by 3 bases, with 16 bases left in between.

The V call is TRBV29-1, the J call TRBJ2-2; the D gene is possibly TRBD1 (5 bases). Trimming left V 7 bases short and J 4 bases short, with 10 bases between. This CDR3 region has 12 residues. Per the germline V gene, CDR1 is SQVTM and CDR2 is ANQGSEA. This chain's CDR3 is CSGQGVTGELFF. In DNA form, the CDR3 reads TGCAGCGGACAAGGGGTCACCGGGGAGCTGTTTTTT.

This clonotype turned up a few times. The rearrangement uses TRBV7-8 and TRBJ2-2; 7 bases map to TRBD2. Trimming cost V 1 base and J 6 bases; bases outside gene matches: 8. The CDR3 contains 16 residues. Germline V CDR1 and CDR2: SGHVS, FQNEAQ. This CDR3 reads CASSLVGPAGAGELFF. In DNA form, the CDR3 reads TGTGCCAGCAGCTTAGTTGGACCGGCGGGGGCCGGGGAGCTGTTTTTT. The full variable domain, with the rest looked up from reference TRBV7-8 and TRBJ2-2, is GAGVSQSPRYKVAKRGQDVALRCDPISGHVSLFWYQQALGQGPEFLTYFQNEAQLDKSGLPSDRFFAERPEGSVSTLKIQRTQQEDSAVYLCASSLVGPAGAGELFFGEGSRLTVL.

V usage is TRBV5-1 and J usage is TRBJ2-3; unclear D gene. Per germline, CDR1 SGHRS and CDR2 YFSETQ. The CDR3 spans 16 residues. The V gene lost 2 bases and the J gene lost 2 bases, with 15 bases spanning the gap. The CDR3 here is CASSFPSSANTDTQYF. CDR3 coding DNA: TGCGCCAGCAGCTTCCCCTCGTCCGCGAACACAGATACGCAGTATTTT.

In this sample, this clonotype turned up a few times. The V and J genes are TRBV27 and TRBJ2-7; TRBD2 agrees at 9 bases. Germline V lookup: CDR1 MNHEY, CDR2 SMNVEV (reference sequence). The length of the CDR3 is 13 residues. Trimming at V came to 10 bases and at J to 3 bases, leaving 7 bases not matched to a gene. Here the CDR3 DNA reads TGTGCCACCTCCGGGACTAGCAACTACGAGCAGTACTTC. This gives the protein CATSGTSNYEQYF.

The chain's CDR3 is CASSPPTLNEQYF. As DNA, the CDR3 is TGTGCCAGCAGCCCGCCCACGCTGAATGAGCAGTACTTC. The chain is built from TRBV5-5 and TRBJ2-7; D gene unclear. Germline-derived CDR1 and CDR2 are SGHKS and YYEKEE (reference sequence). The CDR3 totals 13 residues. The V end was cut by 4 bases, the J end by 7 bases, with 15 bases between.

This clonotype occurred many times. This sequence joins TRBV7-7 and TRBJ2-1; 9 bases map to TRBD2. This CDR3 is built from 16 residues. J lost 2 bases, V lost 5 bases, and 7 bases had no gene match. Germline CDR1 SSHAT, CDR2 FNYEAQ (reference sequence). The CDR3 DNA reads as TGTGCCAGCAGCCCAATAGCGGGGGCCCCCTACAATGAGCAGTTCTTC. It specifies CASSPIAGAPYNEQFF.

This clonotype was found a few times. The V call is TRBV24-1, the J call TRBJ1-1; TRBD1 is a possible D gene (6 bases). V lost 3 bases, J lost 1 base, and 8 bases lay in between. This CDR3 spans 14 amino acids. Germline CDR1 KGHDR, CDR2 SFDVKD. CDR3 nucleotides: TGTGCCACCAGTGATCCGGGACAGAACACTGAAGCTTTCTTT. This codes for CATSDPGQNTEAFF.

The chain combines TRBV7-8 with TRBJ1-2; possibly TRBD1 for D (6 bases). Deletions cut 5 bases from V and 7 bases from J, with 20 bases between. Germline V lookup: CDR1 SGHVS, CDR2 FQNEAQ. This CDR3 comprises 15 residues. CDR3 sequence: CASSALSDSRGGYTF. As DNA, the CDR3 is TGTGCCAGCAGCGCATTGTCGGACAGTCGTGGTGGCTACACCTTC. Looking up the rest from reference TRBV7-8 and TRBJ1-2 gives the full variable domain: GAGVSQSPRYKVAKRGQDVALRCDPISGHVSLFWYQQALGQGPEFLTYFQNEAQLDKSGLPSDRFFAERPEGSVSTLKIQRTQQEDSAVYLCASSALSDSRGGYTFGSGTRLTVV.

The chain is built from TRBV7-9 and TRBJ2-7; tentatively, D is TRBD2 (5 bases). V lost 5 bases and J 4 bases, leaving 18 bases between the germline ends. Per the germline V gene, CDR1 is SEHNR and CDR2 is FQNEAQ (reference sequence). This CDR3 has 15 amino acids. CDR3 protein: CASSRNGVRGYEQYF. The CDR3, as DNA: TGTGCCAGCAGCAGAAATGGCGTCCGGGGATACGAGCAGTACTTC.

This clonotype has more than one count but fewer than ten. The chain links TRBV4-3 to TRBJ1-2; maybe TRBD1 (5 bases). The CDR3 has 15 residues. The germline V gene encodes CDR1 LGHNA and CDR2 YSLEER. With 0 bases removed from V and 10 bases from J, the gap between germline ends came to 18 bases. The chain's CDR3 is CASSQDPGPIAVYTF. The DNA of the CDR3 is TGCGCCAGCAGCCAAGATCCGGGGCCTATAGCGGTCTACACCTTC.

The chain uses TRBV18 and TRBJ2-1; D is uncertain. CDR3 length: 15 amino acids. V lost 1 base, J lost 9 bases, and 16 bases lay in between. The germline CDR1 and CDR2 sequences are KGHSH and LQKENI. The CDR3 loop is CASSPRGMGSGEQFF. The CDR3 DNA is TGTGCCAGCTCACCACGGGGAATGGGGTCGGGTGAGCAGTTCTTC. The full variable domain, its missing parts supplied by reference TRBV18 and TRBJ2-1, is NAGVMQNPRHLVRRRGQEARLRCSPMKGHSHVYWYRQLPEEGLKFMVYLQKENIIDESGMPKERFSAEFPKEGPSILRIQQVVRGDSAAYFCASSPRGMGSGEQFFGPGTRLTVL.

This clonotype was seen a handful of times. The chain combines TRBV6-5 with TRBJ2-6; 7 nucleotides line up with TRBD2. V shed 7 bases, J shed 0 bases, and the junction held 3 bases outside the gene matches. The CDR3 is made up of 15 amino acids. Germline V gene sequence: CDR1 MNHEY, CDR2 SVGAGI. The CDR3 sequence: CASMGGDSGANVLTF. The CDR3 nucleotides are TGTGCCAGCATGGGGGGGGACTCTGGGGCCAACGTCCTGACTTTC.

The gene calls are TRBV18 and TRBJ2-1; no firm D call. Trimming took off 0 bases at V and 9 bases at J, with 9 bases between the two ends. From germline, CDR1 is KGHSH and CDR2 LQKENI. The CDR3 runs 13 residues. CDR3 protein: CASSPPNPSEQFF. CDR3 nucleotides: TGTGCCAGCTCACCACCGAATCCGAGTGAGCAGTTCTTC.

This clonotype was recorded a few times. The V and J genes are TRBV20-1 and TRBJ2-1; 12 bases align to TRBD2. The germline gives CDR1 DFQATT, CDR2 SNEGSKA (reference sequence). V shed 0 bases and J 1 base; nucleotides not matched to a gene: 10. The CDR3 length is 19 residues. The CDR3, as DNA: TGCAGTGCTAGAGATAGGGAGCTAGCGGGGGGGCCGTCCTACAATGAGCAGTTCTTC. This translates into CSARDRELAGGPSYNEQFF.

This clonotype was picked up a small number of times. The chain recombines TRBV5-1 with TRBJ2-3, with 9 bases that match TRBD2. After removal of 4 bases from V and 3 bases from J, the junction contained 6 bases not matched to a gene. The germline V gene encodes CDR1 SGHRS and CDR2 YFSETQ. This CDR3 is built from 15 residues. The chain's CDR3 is CASSQAGLATDTQYF. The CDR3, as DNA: TGCGCCAGCAGCCAAGCGGGACTAGCTACAGATACGCAGTATTTT.

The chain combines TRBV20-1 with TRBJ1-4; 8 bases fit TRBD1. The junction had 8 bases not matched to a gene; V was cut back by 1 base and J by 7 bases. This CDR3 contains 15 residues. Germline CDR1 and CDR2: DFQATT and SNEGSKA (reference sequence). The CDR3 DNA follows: TGCAGTGCTAGAGTGAGAGACAGGGGTTTTGAAAAACTGTTTTTT. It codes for CSARVRDRGFEKLFF.

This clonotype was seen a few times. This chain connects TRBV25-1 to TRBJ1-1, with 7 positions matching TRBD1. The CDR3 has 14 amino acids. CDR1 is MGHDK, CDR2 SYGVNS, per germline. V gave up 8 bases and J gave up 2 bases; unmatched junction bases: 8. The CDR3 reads CASARTGKNTEAFF. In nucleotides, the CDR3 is TGTGCCAGCGCTAGGACAGGCAAAAACACTGAAGCTTTCTTT.

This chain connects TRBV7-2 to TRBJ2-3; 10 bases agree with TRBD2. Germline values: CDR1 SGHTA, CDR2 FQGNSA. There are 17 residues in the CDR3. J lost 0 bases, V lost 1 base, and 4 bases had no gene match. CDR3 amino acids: CASSLVASGGSTDTQYF. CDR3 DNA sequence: TGTGCCAGCAGCTTAGTGGCTAGCGGGGGTAGCACAGATACGCAGTATTTT.

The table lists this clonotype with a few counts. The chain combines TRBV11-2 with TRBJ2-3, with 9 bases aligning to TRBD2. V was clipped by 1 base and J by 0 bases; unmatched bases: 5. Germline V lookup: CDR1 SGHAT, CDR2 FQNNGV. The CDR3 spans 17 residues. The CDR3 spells CASSLGLRGGSTDTQYF. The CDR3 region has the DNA TGTGCCAGCAGCTTAGGGCTGCGGGGGGGAAGCACAGATACGCAGTATTTT.

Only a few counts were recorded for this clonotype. CDR3 in amino acids: CASSPGTSGLNEQFF. The CDR3 coding sequence is TGTGCCAGCAGCCCCGGGACTAGCGGACTTAATGAGCAGTTCTTC. The rearrangement uses TRBV11-2 and TRBJ2-1; 11 positions match TRBD2. Germline assignment: CDR1 SGHAT and CDR2 FQNNGV. This CDR3 has 15 amino acids. The V segment lost 5 bases and the J segment 7 bases; nucleotides outside the gene matches: 7.

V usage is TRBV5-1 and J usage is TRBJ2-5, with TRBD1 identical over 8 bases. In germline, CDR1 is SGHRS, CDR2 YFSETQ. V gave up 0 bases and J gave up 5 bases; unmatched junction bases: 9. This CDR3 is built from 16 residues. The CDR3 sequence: CASSLAAGGAYETQYF. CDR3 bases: TGCGCCAGCAGCTTGGCCGCAGGGGGCGCGTATGAGACCCAGTACTTC.

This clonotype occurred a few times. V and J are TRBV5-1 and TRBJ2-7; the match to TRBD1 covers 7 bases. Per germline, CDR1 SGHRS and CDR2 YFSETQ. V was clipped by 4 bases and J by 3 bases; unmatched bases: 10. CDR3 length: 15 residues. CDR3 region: CASSHPKTGRYEQYF. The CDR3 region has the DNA TGCGCCAGCAGCCACCCGAAGACAGGGCGCTACGAGCAGTACTTC.

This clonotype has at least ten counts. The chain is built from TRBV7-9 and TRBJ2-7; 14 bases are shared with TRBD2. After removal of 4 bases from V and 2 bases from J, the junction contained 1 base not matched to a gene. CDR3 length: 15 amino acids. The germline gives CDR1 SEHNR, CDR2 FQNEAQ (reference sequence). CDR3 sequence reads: CASSSGLAGAYEQYF. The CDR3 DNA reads TGTGCCAGCAGCTCGGGACTAGCGGGAGCCTACGAGCAGTACTTC. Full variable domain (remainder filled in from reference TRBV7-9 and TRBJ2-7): DTGVSQNPRHKITKRGQNVTFRCDPISEHNRLYWYRQTLGQGPEFLTYFQNEAQLEKSRLLSDRFSAERPKGSFSTLEIQRTEQGDSAMYLCASSSGLAGAYEQYFGPGTRLTVT.

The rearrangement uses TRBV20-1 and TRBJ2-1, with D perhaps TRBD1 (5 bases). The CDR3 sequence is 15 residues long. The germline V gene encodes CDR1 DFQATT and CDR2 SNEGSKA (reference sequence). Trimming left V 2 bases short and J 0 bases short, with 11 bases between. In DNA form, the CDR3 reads TGCAGTGCTAGAACAGGCCCAGCCTCCTACAATGAGCAGTTCTTC. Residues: CSARTGPASYNEQFF.

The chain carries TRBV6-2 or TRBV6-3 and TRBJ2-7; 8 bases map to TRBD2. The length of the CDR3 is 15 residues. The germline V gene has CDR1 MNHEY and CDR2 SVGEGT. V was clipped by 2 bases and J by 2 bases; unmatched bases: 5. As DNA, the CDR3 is TGTGCCAGCAGTTACCGGGCGGGAGGCCCCTACGAGCAGTACTTC. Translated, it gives CASSYRAGGPYEQYF.

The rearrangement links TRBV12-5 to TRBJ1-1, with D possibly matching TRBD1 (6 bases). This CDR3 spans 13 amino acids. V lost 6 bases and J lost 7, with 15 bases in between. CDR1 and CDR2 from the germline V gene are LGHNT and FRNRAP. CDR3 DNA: TGTGCTAGTGGGGAACAGGGAATGGGTGAAGCTTTCTTT. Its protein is CASGEQGMGEAFF.

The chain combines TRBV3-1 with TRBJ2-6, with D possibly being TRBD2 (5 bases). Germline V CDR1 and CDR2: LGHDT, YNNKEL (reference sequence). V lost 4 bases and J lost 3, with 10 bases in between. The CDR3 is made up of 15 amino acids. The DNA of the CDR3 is TGTGCCAGCAGCCCCGGGGTCTTTGGGGCCAACGTCCTGACTTTC. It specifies CASSPGVFGANVLTF.